This T cell receptor beta chain appears in the sequencing data of a study of blood T cell repertoires in COVID-19. The wider study: Samples representing acute and convalescent COVID-19 were sourced from the United States, Italy and Spain. Sources were T cells, B-cell-depleted T cells, or PBMCs; the material itself was cDNA or gDNA.

This clone came up once. Original methodology: Amplification with reference gene primers provided the estimates of nucleated cell counts. Assay used: immunoSEQ multiplex PCR; TCRdb lists only in-frame clones, some missing. That table gives V, J and clone size, and the DNA gave D and trimming. The top ten clones hold around 4% of a sample with approximately 98,000 clones, approximately 81% of them seen once. The CDR3 has 18 residues. Germline V gene lookup returns CDR1 SEHNR and CDR2 FQNEAQ (reference sequence). The J segment lost 7 bases and the V segment lost 6 bases, leaving 12 bases of the junction unmatched.

The chain joins TRBV7-9 to TRBJ2-1; TRBD2 agrees at 16 bases. This TCR came from a man aged 55 to 70 with acute or convalescent COVID-19. The sample comprised peripheral blood. The CDR3 nucleotides read TGTGCCAGCAGGGGGACTAGCGGGAGGGATTGGGAGGGGAATGAGCAGTTCTTC. Amino acid sequence: CASRGTSGRDWEGNEQFF.